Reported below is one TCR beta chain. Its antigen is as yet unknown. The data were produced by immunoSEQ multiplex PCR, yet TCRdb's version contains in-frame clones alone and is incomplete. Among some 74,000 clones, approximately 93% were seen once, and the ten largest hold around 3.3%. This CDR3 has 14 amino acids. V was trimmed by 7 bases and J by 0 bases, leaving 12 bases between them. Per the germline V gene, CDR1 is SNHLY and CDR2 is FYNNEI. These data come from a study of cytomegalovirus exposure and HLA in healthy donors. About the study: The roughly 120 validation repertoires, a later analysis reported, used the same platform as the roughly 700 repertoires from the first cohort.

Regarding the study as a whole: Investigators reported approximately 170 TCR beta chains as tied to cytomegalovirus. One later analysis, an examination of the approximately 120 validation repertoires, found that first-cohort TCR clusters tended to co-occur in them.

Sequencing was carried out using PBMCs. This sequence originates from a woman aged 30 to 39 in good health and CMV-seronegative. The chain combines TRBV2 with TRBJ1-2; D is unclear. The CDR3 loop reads CASIQWPPNYGYTF. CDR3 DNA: TGTGCCAGCATCCAGTGGCCTCCTAACTATGGCTACACCTTC. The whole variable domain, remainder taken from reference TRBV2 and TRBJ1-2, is EPEVTQTPSHQVTQMGQEVILRCVPISNHLYFYWYRQILGQKVEFLVSFYNNEISEKSEIFDDQFSVERPDGSNFTLKIRSTKLEDSAMYFCASIQWPPNYGYTFGSGTRLTVV.